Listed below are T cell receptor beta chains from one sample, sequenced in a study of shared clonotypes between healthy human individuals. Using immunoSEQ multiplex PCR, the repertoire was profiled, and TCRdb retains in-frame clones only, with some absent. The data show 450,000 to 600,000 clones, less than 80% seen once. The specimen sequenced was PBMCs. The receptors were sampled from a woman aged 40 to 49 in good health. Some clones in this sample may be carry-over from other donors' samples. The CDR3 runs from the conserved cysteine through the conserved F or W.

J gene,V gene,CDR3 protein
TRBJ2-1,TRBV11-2,CASSLEGTSGRFGQFF
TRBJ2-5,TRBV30,CAWRTGETQYF
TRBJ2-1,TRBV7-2,CASSLRAPGTSGLEQFF
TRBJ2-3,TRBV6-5,CASRYGTSGTDTQYF
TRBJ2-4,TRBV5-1,CASSLAGGENIQYF
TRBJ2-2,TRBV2,CASSPDGVLTGELFF
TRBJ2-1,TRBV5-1,CASRERGGNEQFF
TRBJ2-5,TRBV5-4,CASSSTGYQETQYF
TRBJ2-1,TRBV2,CASRKARDFVNEQFF
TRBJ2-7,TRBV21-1,CASSKVGDPSYEQYF
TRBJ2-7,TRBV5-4,CASSPGVSSYEQYF
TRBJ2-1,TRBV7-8,CASSLGLASYNEQFF
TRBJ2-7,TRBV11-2,CASSGRTGGEQYF
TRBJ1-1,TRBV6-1,CASIMGQPNTEAFF
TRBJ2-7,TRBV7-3,CASSSGQGGVEQYF
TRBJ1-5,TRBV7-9,CASSLGGQPQHF
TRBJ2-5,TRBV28,CASREGLAGGWGETQYF
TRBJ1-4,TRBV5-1,CASSRDRFAGGEKLFF
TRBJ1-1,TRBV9,CASSLGGRPTEAFF
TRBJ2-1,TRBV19,CASSSTGQGAYNEQFF
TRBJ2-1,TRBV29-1,CSVELVLDEQFF
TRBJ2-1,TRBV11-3,CASSRRVASGSDEQFF
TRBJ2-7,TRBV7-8,CASSLQRIPYEQYF
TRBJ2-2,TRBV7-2,CASSLHRVDTGELFF
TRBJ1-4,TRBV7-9,CASSLQTVGEKLFF
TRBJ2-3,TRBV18,CASSGGLADTQYF
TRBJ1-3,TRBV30,CAWSVVRNTIYF
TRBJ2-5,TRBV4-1,CASSPRGTGIQETQYF
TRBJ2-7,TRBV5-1,CASSLGDPRDEQYF
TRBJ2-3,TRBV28,CASKLSDLGTDTQYF
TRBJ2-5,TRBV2,CASSEGLATETQYF
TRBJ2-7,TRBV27,CASSLEQTAHTYEQYF
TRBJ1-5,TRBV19,CASSISRGSNQPQHF
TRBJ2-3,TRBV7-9,CASSPGGLAATDTQYF
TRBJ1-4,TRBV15,CATSRKTGTGNEKLFF
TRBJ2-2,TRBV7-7,CASSYQTGGSGELFF
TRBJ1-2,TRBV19,CASSALRGQYGYTF
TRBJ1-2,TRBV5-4,CASSVPTALYGYTF
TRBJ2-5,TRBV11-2,CASNKATRGQETQYF
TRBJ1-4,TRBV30,CAWSSPGQGGEKLFF
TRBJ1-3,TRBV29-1,CSVGGTGSGNTIYF
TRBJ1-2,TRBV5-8,CASSLGTGSYGYTF
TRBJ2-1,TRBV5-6,CASTRDRASYNEQFF
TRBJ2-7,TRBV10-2,CASSARAGPPYEQYF
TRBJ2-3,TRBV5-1,CASSSGLANTDTQYF
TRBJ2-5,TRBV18,CASSPRQETQYF
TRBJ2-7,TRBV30,CAWRTAYEQYF
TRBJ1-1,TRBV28,CASSRDTEAFF
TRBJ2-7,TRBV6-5,CASSYLAGTYEQYF
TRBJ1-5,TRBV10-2,CASSDDSTQPQHF
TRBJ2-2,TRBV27,CASRSTWRRDTGELFF
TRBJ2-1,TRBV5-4,CASRLDSYNEQFF